Following are 4 T cell receptor beta chains from one sample sequenced in a study of beta chain features in type 1 diabetes. These receptors have no identified antigens. Whole-study results and caveats: Across all four CD4+ subsets, people with type 1 diabetes showed modestly shorter TCRB CDR3s.

Reverse transcription of all isolated RNA meant that expressed TCRB transcripts were sequenced. Libraries were prepared by immunoSEQ multiplex PCR; TCRdb keeps only in-frame clonotypes and omits some of them. This table holds 130,000 or so clones, 9% found once. Sequenced input: central memory CD4+ T cells from blood. These receptors came from a man aged 25-40 years with type 1 diabetes.

Only a few counts were recorded for this clone. This chain connects TRBV7-8 to TRBJ2-7; TRBD1 is a possible D gene (6 bases). This CDR3 spans 18 amino acids. The V gene lost 1 base and the J gene lost 1 base, with 20 bases spanning the gap. The germline V gene encodes CDR1 SGHVS and CDR2 FQNEAQ. In DNA, the CDR3 is TGTGCCAGCAGCTTAGACAGGGCAAATCACGTGGAGTCCTACGAGCAGTACTTC. It codes for CASSLDRANHVESYEQYF.

This clone came up a few times. V gene TRBV9 combines with J gene TRBJ2-4; no definite D call. CDR1 is SGDLS, CDR2 YYNGEE, per germline. The CDR3 consists of 15 residues. The V and J ends lost 4 bases and 1 base respectively, with 12 bases between them. CDR3 DNA sequence: TGTGCCAGCAGCCCTAACTATAGTGCCAAAAACATTCAGTACTTC. It translates to CASSPNYSAKNIQYF.

The V and J genes are TRBV30 and TRBJ1-6; 7 nucleotides agree with TRBD1. This CDR3 spans 13 amino acids. V shed 3 bases and J 10 bases; nucleotides not matched to a gene: 6. Germline-derived CDR1 and CDR2 are GTSNPN and SVGIG (reference sequence). This CDR3 is CAWSPQGESPLHF. In nucleotides, the CDR3 is TGTGCCTGGAGCCCCCAGGGGGAGTCACCCCTCCACTTT.

V is TRBV7-2 and J is TRBJ1-2; 11 nucleotides align to TRBD1. Per the germline V gene, CDR1 is SGHTA and CDR2 is FQGNSA. This CDR3 is 13 amino acids long. J gave up 7 bases and V 6 bases, and 4 bases lay outside the gene matches. The CDR3 here is CASSGQGALGYTF. The CDR3 DNA follows: TGTGCCAGCAGTGGACAGGGGGCGCTTGGCTACACCTTC. The full variable domain, its missing parts supplied by reference TRBV7-2 and TRBJ1-2, is GAGVSQSPSNKVTEKGKDVELRCDPISGHTALYWYRQSLGQGLEFLIYFQGNSAPDKSGLPSDRFSAERTGGSVSTLTIQRTQQEDSAVYLCASSGQGALGYTFGSGTRLTVV.